The 20 T cell receptor beta chains in this list originate from one sample, sequenced in a study of blood T cell repertoires in COVID-19. Assay: immunoSEQ multiplex PCR; the TCRdb copy retains only in-frame clones and omits some. The sample records fewer than 300,000 clones, approximately 90% being singletons. The specimen sequenced was peripheral blood. These TCRs come from a young woman with COVID-19, enrolled during active disease.

The chain recombines TRBV4-1 with TRBJ1-4; D possibly corresponds to TRBD1 (5 bases). With 1 base removed from V and 8 bases from J, the gap between germline ends came to 14 bases. CDR1 is MGHRA, CDR2 YSYEKL, per germline. The CDR3 totals 15 residues. CDR3 DNA sequence: TGCGCCAGCAGCCAAGTAGAGGGACTAGGGGAAAAACTGTTTTTT. Residues: CASSQVEGLGEKLFF.

CDR3: CASSSPGSGSNTGELFF. In DNA form, the CDR3 reads TGTGCCAGCAGCTCCCCCGGAAGCGGGTCGAACACCGGGGAGCTGTTTTTT. The V call is TRBV3-1 (or the pseudogene TRBV3-2), the J call TRBJ2-2; possible D gene TRBD2, 6 bases. This CDR3 has 17 residues. Germline-derived CDR1 and CDR2 are LGHDT and YNNKEL (reference sequence). The V end lost 5 bases, the J end lost 0 bases, and 16 bases lay between the germline ends.

The rearrangement links TRBV5-5 to TRBJ2-7, with TRBD1 matching 11 bases. Trimming took 4 bases from V and 4 from J; bases not matched to a gene: 4. Germline CDR1 and CDR2: SGHKS and YYEKEE (reference sequence). The CDR3 length is 14 residues. Here the CDR3 reads CASSPGQGAYEQYF. For the CDR3, the DNA is TGTGCCAGCAGCCCCGGACAGGGGGCTTACGAGCAGTACTTC.

The rearrangement uses TRBV30 and TRBJ2-1, with 7 bases aligning to TRBD2. V gave up 0 bases and J gave up 9 bases; unmatched junction bases: 11. This CDR3 spans 15 amino acids. Germline CDR1 and CDR2: GTSNPN and SVGIG (reference sequence). CDR3 bases: TGTGCCTGGAGTGTAATGGGGGAGGGCCACCCTGAGCAGTTCTTC. Protein: CAWSVMGEGHPEQFF.

The chain combines TRBV6-5 with TRBJ2-5; TRBD2 is a possible D gene (6 bases). CDR3 length: 13 amino acids. CDR1 and CDR2 from the germline V gene are MNHEY and SVGAGI. Trimming stripped 5 bases from V and 4 bases from J, with 11 bases between. CDR3 sequence reads: CASSPGVGETQYF. The CDR3, as DNA: TGTGCCAGCAGTCCGGGAGTGGGAGAGACCCAGTACTTC.

The chain recombines TRBV25-1 with TRBJ2-7, with 7 bases fitting TRBD1. Trimming at V came to 5 bases and at J to 6 bases, leaving 4 bases not matched to a gene. CDR3 length: 12 residues. Germline-derived CDR1 and CDR2 are MGHDK and SYGVNS. CDR3 loop: CASSPTGSEQYF. As DNA, the CDR3 is TGTGCCAGCAGTCCGACAGGGAGCGAGCAGTACTTC.

To note about this clone: This same CDR3 is encoded by further DNA sequences in the sample. J is TRBJ2-2 and V is TRBV6-4; the D is unclear. There are 13 residues in the CDR3. V was cut by 0 bases and J by 5 bases, with 4 bases left in between. Germline CDR1 and CDR2: MRHNA and SNTAGT. CDR3 nucleotides: TGTGCCAGCAGTGACTCGTCTACCGGGGAGCTGTTTTTT. Residues: CASSDSSTGELFF.

CDR3: CASSTSGLSSYEQYF. The CDR3 nucleotides read TGTGCCAGTAGTACCTCGGGACTATCTTCCTACGAGCAGTACTTC. V gene TRBV19 combines with J gene TRBJ2-7, with TRBD2 matching over 7 bases. Germline trimming cut 4 bases from V and 1 base from J; bases unmatched to any gene: 7. Germline V lookup: CDR1 LNHDA, CDR2 SQIVND (reference sequence). The CDR3 sequence is 15 residues long.

V and J are TRBV19 and TRBJ1-6; D might be TRBD1 (6 bases). Trimming pared 3 bases from V and 5 bases from J, leaving 11 bases between. Germline values: CDR1 LNHDA, CDR2 SQIVND (reference sequence). The CDR3 has 15 residues. The CDR3 nucleotides read TGTGCCAGTAGTATCCAGGACAGCAATAATTCACCCCTCCACTTT. Its protein is CASSIQDSNNSPLHF.

V gene TRBV24-1 combines with J gene TRBJ2-2; TRBD1 agrees at 10 bases. The CDR3 sequence is 17 residues long. The trim removed 5 bases at V and 5 bases at J, leaving 10 bases unmatched. Germline V lookup: CDR1 KGHDR, CDR2 SFDVKD. The DNA for the CDR3 is TGTGCCACCAGTGTTCTAGCCGGGACAGGGGAAACCGGGGAGCTGTTTTTT. As protein: CATSVLAGTGETGELFF.

There are a few counts of this clone. This sequence joins TRBV2 and TRBJ1-6; 8 nucleotides match TRBD1. The CDR3 is made up of 15 amino acids. The J segment lost 6 bases and the V segment lost 7 bases, leaving 8 bases of the junction unmatched. Germline loops: CDR1 SNHLY, CDR2 FYNNEI. For the CDR3, the DNA is TGTGCCAGCATGGGGGAGGACAGGGTTAATTCACCCCTCCACTTT. It specifies CASMGEDRVNSPLHF.

The chain joins TRBV6-1 to TRBJ1-5, with 7 bases fitting TRBD1. With 1 base clipped from V and 5 bases from J, the junction kept 8 bases outside the gene matches. Germline CDR1 MNHNS, CDR2 SASEGT. This CDR3 is built from 16 residues. Here the CDR3 reads CASSEGRQGRDQPQHF. CDR3 in DNA: TGTGCCAGCAGTGAAGGCAGACAGGGCAGGGATCAGCCCCAGCATTTT.

The J gene is TRBJ1-6, the V gene TRBV28, with D perhaps matching TRBD1 (5 bases). CDR3 length equals 14 residues. Germline CDR1 and CDR2: MDHEN and SYDVKM. V lost 6 bases, J lost 8 bases, and 14 bases lay in between. The CDR3 nucleotides read TGTGCCAGCAGCCCGGCCCTGACAGATTCACCCCTCCACTTT. Residues: CASSPALTDSPLHF.

The V call is TRBV7-9, the J call TRBJ1-2; D is undetermined. This CDR3 contains 16 residues. CDR1 is SEHNR and CDR2 is FQNEAQ in the germline V gene (reference sequence). V shed 5 bases and J shed 0 bases, with 16 bases lying between them. The CDR3 bases are TGTGCCAGCAGCCCAACGGCGATCGGGGCTAACTATGGCTACACCTTC. Its protein product is CASSPTAIGANYGYTF.

The genes are TRBV29-1 and TRBJ1-1; 11 nucleotides align to TRBD1. Germline CDR1 reads SQVTM; CDR2 reads ANQGSEA. V trimming: 6 bases; J trimming: 0 bases; junction bases outside the gene matches: 6. The CDR3 is 15 residues long. The chain's CDR3 is CSVPGQGALNTEAFF. CDR3 coding DNA: TGCAGCGTACCCGGACAGGGGGCTTTGAACACTGAAGCTTTCTTT.

The chain couples TRBV20-1 to TRBJ2-3, with a tentative D call TRBD2 (5 bases). Germline V gene sequence: CDR1 DFQATT, CDR2 SNEGSKA (reference sequence). The CDR3 length is 14 residues. V lost 3 bases and J 0 bases, leaving 10 bases between the germline ends. The CDR3 here is CSASKAGSTDTQYF. CDR3 bases: TGCAGTGCTAGTAAGGCGGGTAGCACAGATACGCAGTATTTT.

CDR3 loop: CASSNLDSAYEQYF. The CDR3 nucleotides are TGTGCCAGCAGCAATCTGGACAGCGCCTACGAGCAGTACTTC. J is TRBJ2-7 and V is TRBV3-1 (or the pseudogene TRBV3-2); D is possibly TRBD1 (6 bases). Trimming took off 5 bases at V and 2 bases at J, with 13 bases between the two ends. The CDR3 extends over 14 amino acids. The germline V gene has CDR1 LGHDT and CDR2 YNNKEL (reference sequence).

The gene calls are TRBV24-1 and TRBJ1-2, with D maybe TRBD1 (5 bases). Trimming took off 3 bases at V and 9 bases at J, with 10 bases between the two ends. This CDR3 region has 12 residues. Germline V gene lookup returns CDR1 KGHDR and CDR2 SFDVKD. This CDR3 is CATSDDGQRYTF. CDR3 bases: TGTGCCACCAGTGATGATGGACAACGCTACACCTTC.

J is TRBJ2-5 and V is TRBV6-1; 11 bases fit TRBD2. The J segment lost 4 bases and the V segment lost 2 bases, leaving 0 bases of the junction unmatched. The CDR3 runs to 14 residues. From germline, CDR1 is MNHNS and CDR2 SASEGT. The CDR3 is CASSELAGGETQYF. DNA for the CDR3: TGTGCCAGCAGTGAACTAGCGGGAGGAGAGACCCAGTACTTC.

The chain is built from TRBV4-1 and TRBJ1-6, with D possibly matching TRBD1 (5 bases). Looked up from germline, CDR1 is MGHRA and CDR2 is YSYEKL. The CDR3 has 15 amino acids. V gave up 0 bases and J gave up 5 bases, with 8 bases separating them. The CDR3, as DNA: TGCGCCAGCAGCCAAGACAGGGCCAATAATTCACCCCTCCACTTT. Protein: CASSQDRANNSPLHF.